A selection of T cell receptor beta chains follows, all from one sample in a study of identical twins. TCRdb reprocessed the 5' RACE reads via MiXCR and lists one record per CDR3 protein. The sample lists 420,000 or so distinct CDR3 sequences, approximately 17% occurring once. The sequencing sample was made of naive T cells sorted from blood. The receptors here all came from a man aged 50-59 years in good health. CDR3s include the opening cysteine and the closing phenylalanine or tryptophan. D genes are given only for firm matches. Rows give clone size only sometimes, using once, few, many, or a class for an expanded clone.

v_call	d_call	clone_size	j_call	cdr3_nt	cdr3_aa
TRBV20-1	TRBD1	few	TRBJ2-4	TGCAGTGCTAACGGACAGGGGGTGAACATTCAGTACTTC	CSANGQGVNIQYF
TRBV7-8	TRBD2	many	TRBJ2-2	TGTGCCAGCAGCCTCCGCCGTAGGACTAGCGAGTACACCGGGGAGCTGTTTTTT	CASSLRRRTSEYTGELFF
TRBV7-2	.	.	TRBJ1-6	TGTGCCAGCAGCCCATACACCCAGCTCTCCTATAATTCACCCCTCCACTTT	CASSPYTQLSYNSPLHF
TRBV5-4	.	many	TRBJ2-5	TGTGCCAGCAGCTATCCCCAGGCAGGGGAAAGAGAGACCCAGTACTTC	CASSYPQAGERETQYF
TRBV5-6	.	many	TRBJ2-7	TGTGCCAGCCACCGGGGTCTGGGCGAGCAGTACTTC	CASHRGLGEQYF
TRBV9	TRBD2	many	TRBJ2-7	TGTGCCAGCAGCGTAGGGGAGGGGTTCGCCTACGAGCAGTACTTC	CASSVGEGFAYEQYF
TRBV7-9	.	few	TRBJ1-5	TGTGCCAGCAGCCTGCACGGGGACAACAATCAGCCCCAGCATTTT	CASSLHGDNNQPQHF
TRBV6-1	TRBD1	.	TRBJ2-3	TGTGCCAGCAGTCAAATACAGGGGGCGCGAAATACGCAGTATTTT	CASSQIQGARNTQYF
TRBV20-1	TRBD2	few	TRBJ2-3	TGCAGTGCTAGAGATCCTAGCGGGGGGACAGATACGCAGTATTTT	CSARDPSGGTDTQYF
TRBV21-1	.	few	TRBJ2-7	TGTGCCAGCAGCAAATTGCGGAGGGGCAGGGGGCTCACTTACGAGCAGTACTTC	CASSKLRRGRGLTYEQYF
TRBV12-3/TRBV12-4	TRBD1	many	TRBJ1-4	TGTGCCAGCAGTTTACCAGGGGGCGGTGAAAAACTGTTTTTT	CASSLPGGGEKLFF
TRBV11-2	TRBD2	.	TRBJ2-3	TGTGCCAGCAGCTGGACCTTGGGGACTAGCGGTACAGATACGCAGTATTTT	CASSWTLGTSGTDTQYF
TRBV12-3/TRBV12-4	.	many	TRBJ2-5	TGTGCCAGCAGCTCCACAGGGGGGGCTATAGCGGGGCAAGAGACCCAGTACTTC	CASSSTGGAIAGQETQYF
TRBV4-2	.	many	TRBJ1-5	TGTGCCAGCAGCCAAGGGTTGCTTAATAATCAGCCCCAGCATTTT	CASSQGLLNNQPQHF
TRBV15	.	once	TRBJ2-1	TGTGCCACCAGCCCTCGACTCATGACAGGTGAAAGTGAGCAGTTCTTC	CATSPRLMTGESEQFF
TRBV10-3	.	.	TRBJ1-4	TGTGCCATCAGTGAGAGTTGGCTTTTGGCGGGACAAAAGAACGAACTGTTTTTT	CAISESWLLAGQKNELFF
TRBV15	.	few	TRBJ1-1	TGTGCCACCAGCGGCTTACAGGTCATGAACACTGAAGCTTTCTTT	CATSGLQVMNTEAFF
TRBV7-2	TRBD2	few	TRBJ2-1	TGTGCCAGCATATATGGGCTAGCGGGGAACAATGAGCAGTTCTTC	CASIYGLAGNNEQFF
TRBV5-1	TRBD2	few	TRBJ2-1	TGCGCCAGCAGTTATAGCGGGGGGGCCCGCTACAATGAGCAGTTCTTC	CASSYSGGARYNEQFF
TRBV29-1	.	few	TRBJ2-7	TGCAGCGTTGAAGATCTCGGGGAGGAGCAGTACTTC	CSVEDLGEEQYF
TRBV7-9	TRBD2	many	TRBJ2-1	TGTGCCAGCAGCTTAGAGAGCGGGGGACCCTACAATGAGCAGTTCTTC	CASSLESGGPYNEQFF
TRBV6-5	.	.	TRBJ1-1	TGTGCCAGCAGTTACTCGGAGACAGGATTCAACACTGAAGCTTTCTTT	CASSYSETGFNTEAFF
TRBV7-9	.	.	TRBJ2-1	TGTGCCAGCAGCTTAATCTACAAACTAGACAATGAGCAGTTCTTC	CASSLIYKLDNEQFF
TRBV28	.	many	TRBJ2-1	TGTGCCAGCAGTTGGCGAGTCACCTACAATGAGCAGTTCTTC	CASSWRVTYNEQFF
TRBV10-3	.	many	TRBJ2-5	TGTGCCATCAGTGATTCCCCAGGGGAGACCCAGTACTTC	CAISDSPGETQYF